This T cell receptor beta chain emerged from a study of CD8 T cells in ankylosing spondylitis. In making TCR beta libraries, quantitative 5'-RACE with molecular barcodes was used. TCRdb processed the 5' RACE reads anew with MiXCR; each CDR3 protein has one entry. Of 390,000 or so distinct CDR3 sequences listed, 20% to 25% are singletons. Whole-study results and caveats: Clones linked to disease were reported to show significant enrichment in matched ankylosing spondylitis synovial fluid. A TCR beta motif made of 7 to 9 highly homologous variants seemed typical of ankylosing spondylitis blood. In synovial fluid and blood from reactive arthritis, some motif variants were previously reported. Disease-linked clones proved CD8+ and comparatively uncommon in peripheral blood.

Only one count was recorded for this clonotype. As yet, its antigen is unknown. This TCR was recovered from a male donor with ankylosing spondylitis. Sequencing used blood, either unsorted or a sorted T cell fraction (not recorded which).

The DNA of the CDR3 is TGTGCCAGCAGTGCCGACAGGCAAAACATTCAGTACTTC. Protein product: CASSADRQNIQYF. V is TRBV6-1 and J is TRBJ2-4, with a tentative D call TRBD1 (6 bases). CDR1 is MNHNS and CDR2 is SASEGT in the germline V gene. Trimming took 4 bases from V and 5 from J, leaving 9 bases between them. The CDR3 consists of 13 residues.